This T cell receptor beta chain was retrieved from a study of CD8 T cells in ankylosing spondylitis. TCR beta libraries were made by quantitative 5'-RACE with molecular barcodes. TCRdb re-analysed the 5' RACE reads in MiXCR, keeping a single row per CDR3 protein. The sample lists approximately 250,000 distinct CDR3 sequences, roughly a third occurring once. This clonotype was picked up a small number of times. The sequenced material came from blood, either unsorted or a sorted T cell fraction (not recorded which). The TCR comes from a male donor with ankylosing spondylitis or in good health (not recorded which).

The CDR3 region has the DNA TGCGCCAGCAGCCCGGAGGGGGCCTACGAGCAGTACTTC. Protein product: CASSPEGAYEQYF. The chain couples TRBV5-1 to TRBJ2-7; D tentatively fits TRBD1 or TRBD2 (6 bases each). Germline V lookup: CDR1 SGHRS, CDR2 YFSETQ. CDR3 length: 13 residues. With 4 bases removed from V and 2 bases from J, the gap between germline ends came to 10 bases.